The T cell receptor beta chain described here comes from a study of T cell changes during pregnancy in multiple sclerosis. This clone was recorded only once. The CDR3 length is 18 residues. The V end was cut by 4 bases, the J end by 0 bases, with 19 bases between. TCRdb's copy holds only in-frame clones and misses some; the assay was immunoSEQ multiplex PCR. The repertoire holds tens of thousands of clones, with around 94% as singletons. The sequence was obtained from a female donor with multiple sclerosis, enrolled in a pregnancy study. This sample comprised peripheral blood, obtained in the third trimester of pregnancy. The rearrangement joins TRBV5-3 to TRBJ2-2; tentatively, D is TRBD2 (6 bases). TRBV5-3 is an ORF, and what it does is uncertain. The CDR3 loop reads CARSPLGLKLPNTGELFF. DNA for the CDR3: TGTGCCAGAAGCCCGCTGGGACTTAAGCTTCCGAACACCGGGGAGCTGTTTTTT.